This T cell receptor (beta chain) was recovered during a study of identical twins. Whole-study results and caveats: Beta out-of-frame twin sharing showed a weaker excess. Conclusions leaned on cross-sectional statistical analysis and did not track the same donors over time.

TCRdb passed the 5' RACE reads through MiXCR, listing each CDR3 protein once. The sample records some 560,000 distinct CDR3 sequences, nearly 10% being singletons. In every case, the donor was a healthy Caucasian. With regard to this clonotype: Its antigen remains unknown.

This sample also appeared in a second study, on yellow fever vaccine responses in identical twins.

The sequence was obtained from a woman between 18 and 29 years old in good health. Sequencing input: PBMCs.

The CDR3 nucleotides read TGTGCCAGCAGTCACCCGGACAGGGGGCGCACAGATACGCAGTATTTT. It codes for CASSHPDRGRTDTQYF. The chain joins TRBV12-3 or TRBV12-4 to TRBJ2-3, with TRBD1 identical over 11 bases. J gave up 1 base and V 5 bases, and 5 bases lay outside the gene matches. There are 16 residues in the CDR3.